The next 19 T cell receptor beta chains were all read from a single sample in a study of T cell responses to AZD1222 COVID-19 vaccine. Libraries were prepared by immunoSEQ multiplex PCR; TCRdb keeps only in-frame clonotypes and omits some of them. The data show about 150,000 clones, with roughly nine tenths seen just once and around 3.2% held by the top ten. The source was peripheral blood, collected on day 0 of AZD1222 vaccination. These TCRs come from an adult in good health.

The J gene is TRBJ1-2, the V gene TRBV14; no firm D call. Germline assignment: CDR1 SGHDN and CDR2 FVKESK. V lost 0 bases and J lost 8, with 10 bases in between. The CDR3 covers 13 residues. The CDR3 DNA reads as TGTGCCAGCAGCCAAGATCCCCTAGGAGGCTACACCTTC. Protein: CASSQDPLGGYTF.

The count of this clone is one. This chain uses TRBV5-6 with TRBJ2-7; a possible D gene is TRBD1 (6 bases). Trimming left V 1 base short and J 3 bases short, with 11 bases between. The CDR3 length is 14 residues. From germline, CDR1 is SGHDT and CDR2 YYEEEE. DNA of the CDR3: TGTGCCAGCAGCTTGTTGGACAGATTCTACGAGCAGTACTTC. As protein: CASSLLDRFYEQYF.

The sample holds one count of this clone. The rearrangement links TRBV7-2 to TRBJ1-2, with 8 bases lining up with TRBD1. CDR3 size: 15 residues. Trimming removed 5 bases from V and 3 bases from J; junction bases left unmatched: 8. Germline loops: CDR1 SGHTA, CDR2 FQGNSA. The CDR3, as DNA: TGTGCCAGCAGCCGCGACAGGGGAGGTCACTATGGCTACACCTTC. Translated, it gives CASSRDRGGHYGYTF.

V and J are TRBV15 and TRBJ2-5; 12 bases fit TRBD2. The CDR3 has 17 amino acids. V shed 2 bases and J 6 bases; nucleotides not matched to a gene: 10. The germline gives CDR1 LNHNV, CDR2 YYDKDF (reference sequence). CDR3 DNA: TGTGCCACCAGCAGATTCGGGCTAGCGGGGGGGCTCAAGACCCAGTACTTC. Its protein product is CATSRFGLAGGLKTQYF.

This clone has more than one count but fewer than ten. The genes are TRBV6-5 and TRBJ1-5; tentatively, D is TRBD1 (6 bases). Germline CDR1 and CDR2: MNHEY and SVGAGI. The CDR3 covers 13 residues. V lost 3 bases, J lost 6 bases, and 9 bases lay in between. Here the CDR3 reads CASSYVRGQPQHF. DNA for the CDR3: TGTGCCAGCAGTTATGTCAGGGGTCAGCCCCAGCATTTT.

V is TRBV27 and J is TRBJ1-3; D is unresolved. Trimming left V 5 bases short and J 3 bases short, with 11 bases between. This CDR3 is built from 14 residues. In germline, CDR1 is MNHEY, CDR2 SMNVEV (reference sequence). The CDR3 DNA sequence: TGTGCCAGCAGTAGGGAAGCGGGTGGAAACACCATATATTTT. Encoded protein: CASSREAGGNTIYF.

In nucleotides, the CDR3 is TGTGCCAGCAGCTTAGGGTCGGGGGGGCCGTACAATGAGCAGTTCTTC. It encodes CASSLGSGGPYNEQFF. The genes are TRBV7-6 and TRBJ2-1, with TRBD2 identical over 8 bases. This CDR3 spans 16 amino acids. The germline V gene encodes CDR1 SGHVS and CDR2 FNYEAQ. Germline trimming cut 1 base from V and 4 bases from J; bases unmatched to any gene: 6.

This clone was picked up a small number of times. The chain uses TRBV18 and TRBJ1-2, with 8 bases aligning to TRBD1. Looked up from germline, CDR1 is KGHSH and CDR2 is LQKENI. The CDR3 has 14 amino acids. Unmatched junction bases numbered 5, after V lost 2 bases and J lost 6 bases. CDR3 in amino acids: CASSPTGGNDGYTF. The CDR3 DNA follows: TGTGCCAGCTCACCAACAGGGGGAAATGATGGCTACACCTTC.

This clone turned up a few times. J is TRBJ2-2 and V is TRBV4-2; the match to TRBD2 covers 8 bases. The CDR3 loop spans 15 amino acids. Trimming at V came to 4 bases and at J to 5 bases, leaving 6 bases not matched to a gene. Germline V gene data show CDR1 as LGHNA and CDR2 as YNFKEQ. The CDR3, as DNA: TGTGCCAGCAGCCCCGGGGGGGGGCGAACCGGGGAGCTGTTTTTT. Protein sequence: CASSPGGGRTGELFF.

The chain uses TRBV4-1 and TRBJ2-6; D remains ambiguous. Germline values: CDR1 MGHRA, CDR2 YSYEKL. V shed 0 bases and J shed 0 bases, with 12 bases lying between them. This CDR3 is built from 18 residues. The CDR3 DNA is TGCGCCAGCAGCCAAGATGGTTCGGTGTTCTCTGGGGCCAACGTCCTGACTTTC. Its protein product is CASSQDGSVFSGANVLTF.

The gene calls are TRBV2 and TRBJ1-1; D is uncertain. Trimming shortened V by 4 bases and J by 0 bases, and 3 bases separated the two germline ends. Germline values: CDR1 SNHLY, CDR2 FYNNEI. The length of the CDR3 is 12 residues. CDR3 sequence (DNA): TGTGCCAGCAGTGCTATGAACACTGAAGCTTTCTTT. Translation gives CASSAMNTEAFF.

In DNA, the CDR3 is TGTGCCAGCAGGCAGGGCTACAATCAGCCCCAGCATTTT. It codes for CASRQGYNQPQHF. The chain is built from TRBV6-5 and TRBJ1-5, with D perhaps TRBD1 (5 bases). V was clipped by 6 bases and J by 3 bases, with 9 bases between them. Germline CDR1 is MNHEY and CDR2 is SVGAGI. The length of the CDR3 is 13 residues.

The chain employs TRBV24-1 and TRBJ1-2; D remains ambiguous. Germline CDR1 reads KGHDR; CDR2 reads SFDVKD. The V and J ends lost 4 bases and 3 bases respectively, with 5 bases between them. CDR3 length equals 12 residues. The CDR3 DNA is TGTGCCACCAGTGACCAGGACTATGGCTACACCTTC. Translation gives CATSDQDYGYTF.

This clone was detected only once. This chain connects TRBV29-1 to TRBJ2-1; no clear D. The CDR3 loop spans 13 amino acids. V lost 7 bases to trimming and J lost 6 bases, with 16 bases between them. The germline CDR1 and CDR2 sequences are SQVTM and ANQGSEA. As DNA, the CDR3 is TGCAGCGCAAGAGGAAGGGCGCTCAATGAGCAGTTCTTC. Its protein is CSARGRALNEQFF.

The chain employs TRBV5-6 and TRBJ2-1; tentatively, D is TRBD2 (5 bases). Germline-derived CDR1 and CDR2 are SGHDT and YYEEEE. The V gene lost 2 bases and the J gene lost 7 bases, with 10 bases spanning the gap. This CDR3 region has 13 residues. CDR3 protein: CASSFVTGNEQFF. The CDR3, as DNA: TGTGCCAGCAGCTTCGTAACGGGAAATGAGCAGTTCTTC. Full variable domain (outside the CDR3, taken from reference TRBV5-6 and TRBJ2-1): DAGVTQSPTHLIKTRGQQVTLRCSPKSGHDTVSWYQQALGQGPQFIFQYYEEEERQRGNFPDRFSGHQFPNYSSELNVNALLLGDSALYLCASSFVTGNEQFFGPGTRLTVL.

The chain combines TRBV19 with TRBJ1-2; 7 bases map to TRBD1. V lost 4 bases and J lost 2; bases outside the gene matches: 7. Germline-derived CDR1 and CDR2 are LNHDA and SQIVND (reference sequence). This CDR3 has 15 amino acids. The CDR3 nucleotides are TGTGCCAGTAGTAACCCCGGACAGGCGAACTATGGCTACACCTTC. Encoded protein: CASSNPGQANYGYTF.

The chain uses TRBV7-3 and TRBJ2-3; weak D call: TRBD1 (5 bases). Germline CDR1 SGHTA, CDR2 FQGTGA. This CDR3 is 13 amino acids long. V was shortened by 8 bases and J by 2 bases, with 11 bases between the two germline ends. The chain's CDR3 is CASAQENTDTQYF. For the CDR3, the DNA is TGTGCCAGCGCACAGGAAAACACAGATACGCAGTATTTT.

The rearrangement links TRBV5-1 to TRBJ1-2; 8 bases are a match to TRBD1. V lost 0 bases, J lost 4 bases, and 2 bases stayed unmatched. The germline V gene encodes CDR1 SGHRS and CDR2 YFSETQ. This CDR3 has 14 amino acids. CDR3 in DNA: TGCGCCAGCAGCTTGGGGGACAGGAGCTATGGCTACACCTTC. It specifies CASSLGDRSYGYTF.

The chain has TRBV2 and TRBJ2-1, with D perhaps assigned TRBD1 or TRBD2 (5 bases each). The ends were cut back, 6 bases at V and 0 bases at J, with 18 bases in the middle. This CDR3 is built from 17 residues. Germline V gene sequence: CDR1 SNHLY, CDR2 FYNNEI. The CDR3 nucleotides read TGTGCCAGCAGCCGCTCCGGGACGGGAAGCTCCTACAATGAGCAGTTCTTC. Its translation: CASSRSGTGSSYNEQFF.